The clone carrying this T cell receptor beta chain has a single count. What it binds is not known. The data belong to a study of glioma-infiltrating T cells after dendritic cell vaccination. Notes on the study in general: Only a small number of patients had complete blood and tumor samples.

PBMC sampling occurred before vaccination, two weeks after the third dose, and at progression. Amplification used 60 V beta primers and 13 J beta primers. The protocol was immunoSEQ multiplex PCR, while the TCRdb copy is restricted to in-frame clones and leaves out a portion. The sample records more than 100,000 clones, around 81% being singletons. V lost 4 bases to trimming and J lost 5 bases, with 8 bases between them. In germline, CDR1 is KGHSH, CDR2 LQKENI. This CDR3 spans 12 amino acids. The sequencing used blood, collected before dendritic cell vaccination. The chain joins TRBV18 to TRBJ2-5; weak D call: TRBD1 (5 bases). This clonotype was obtained from a human donor with glioblastoma. This CDR3 is CASSLQGETQYF. CDR3 in DNA: TGTGCCAGCTCACTGCAGGGCGAGACCCAGTACTTC.